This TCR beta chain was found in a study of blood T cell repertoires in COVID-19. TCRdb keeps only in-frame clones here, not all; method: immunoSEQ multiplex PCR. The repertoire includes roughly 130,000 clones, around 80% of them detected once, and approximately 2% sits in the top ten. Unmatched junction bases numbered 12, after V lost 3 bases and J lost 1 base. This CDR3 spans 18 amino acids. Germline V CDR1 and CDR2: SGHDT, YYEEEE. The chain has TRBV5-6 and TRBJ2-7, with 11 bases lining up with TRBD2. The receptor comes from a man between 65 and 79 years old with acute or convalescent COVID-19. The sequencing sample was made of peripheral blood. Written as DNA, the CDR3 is TGTGCCAGCAGCTCTCGATGGTACCGGACTAGCGGGTCCTACGAGCAGTACTTC. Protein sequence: CASSSRWYRTSGSYEQYF. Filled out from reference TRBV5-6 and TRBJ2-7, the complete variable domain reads DAGVTQSPTHLIKTRGQQVTLRCSPKSGHDTVSWYQQALGQGPQFIFQYYEEEERQRGNFPDRFSGHQFPNYSSELNVNALLLGDSALYLCASSSRWYRTSGSYEQYFGPGTRLTVT.